The source of this T cell receptor beta chain is a study of shared clonotypes between healthy human individuals. In the authors' workflow: Because ImmunoSEQ provided only junction sequences with no quality scores, the filtering differed. Libraries were prepared by immunoSEQ multiplex PCR; TCRdb keeps only in-frame clonotypes and omits some of them. V, J and clone size are those of that table, while D and trimming were read from the DNA. The table lists 2 million to 3 million clones, 93% of them singletons. Study-wide results and limits: Against clonotypes common to all four donors, non-shared ones had lower generation probabilities.

On this clone itself: Its antigen is still unknown.

The CDR3 runs 17 residues. Trimming at V came to 1 base and at J to 1 base, leaving 4 bases not matched to a gene. The germline gives CDR1 MGHRA, CDR2 YSYEKL. Sample: naive CD4+ T cells from PBMCs. This sample's subset: CD45RA+ positively selected. V gene TRBV4-1 combines with J gene TRBJ2-4; 10 bases match TRBD1. This receptor was taken from a man aged 18 to 30 in good health. Some clones in this sample may be carry-over from other donors' samples. The CDR3, as DNA: TGCGCCAGCAGCCAAGTGACGGGACAGGGGGCCAAAAACATTCAGTACTTC. It yields the protein CASSQVTGQGAKNIQYF.